This is a list of T cell receptor beta chains from one sample in a study of T cell responses to AZD1222 COVID-19 vaccine. The method was immunoSEQ multiplex PCR; TCRdb's version includes in-frame clones alone and lacks a portion of them. The table has roughly 100,000 clones, 82% seen once. The specimen comprised peripheral blood, sampled on day 0 of AZD1222 vaccination. Every receptor here comes from an adult in good health. CDR3s include the opening cysteine and the closing phenylalanine or tryptophan. Each record gives: D gene, V gene, J gene, CDR3 protein. D genes are given only for firm matches.

NA	TRBV7-2	TRBJ2-2	CASNRGTAGSGELFF
NA	TRBV7-2	TRBJ1-6	CASSPYSSTSYNSPLHF
NA	TRBV10-3	TRBJ1-4	CAISESVEKLFF
NA	TRBV6-1	TRBJ1-4	CASSESSGLRLFF
NA	TRBV20-1	TRBJ1-2	CSASGQSLGYTF
NA	TRBV7-2	TRBJ2-2	CASSSRASNTGELFF
TRBD2	TRBV27	TRBJ2-1	CASSLSSFDSGGGYNEQFF
NA	TRBV29-1	TRBJ1-1	CSGGLDTEAFF
TRBD2	TRBV3-1/TRBV3-2	TRBJ2-1	CASSLPGGGGNEQFF
NA	TRBV18	TRBJ1-4	CASSTLSNPWTNEKLFF
TRBD2	TRBV10-3	TRBJ2-1	CAISESGGSYNEQFF
NA	TRBV5-6	TRBJ2-1	CASSFFGVEGIYNEQFF
TRBD1	TRBV13	TRBJ1-3	CASSGRTGPSGNTIYF
NA	TRBV7-9	TRBJ1-1	CASSFTTGLLNTEAFF
TRBD2	TRBV27	TRBJ2-1	CASSSAGAPRDNEQFF
NA	TRBV3-1/TRBV3-2	TRBJ2-5	CASSRGSWQTQYF
NA	TRBV6-4	TRBJ2-6	CASSASGANVLTF
NA	TRBV6-5	TRBJ2-7	CASKGGPYEQYF
NA	TRBV4-2	TRBJ2-3	CASSQERVLGLGADTQYF
TRBD1	TRBV5-4	TRBJ1-2	CASSFGTGARGYTF
NA	TRBV21-1	TRBJ1-2	CASSKDGVSNYGYTF
NA	TRBV12-5	TRBJ1-5	CASGLTGGGNQPQHF
NA	TRBV5-1	TRBJ1-4	CASRGATNEKLFF
NA	TRBV4-3	TRBJ1-2	CASSLERNYGYTF
NA	TRBV9	TRBJ2-7	CASLCYEQYF
TRBD1	TRBV5-8	TRBJ2-3	CASSFKGALGTDTQYF
NA	TRBV5-1	TRBJ1-4	CASSYNTGANEKLFF
NA	TRBV7-2	TRBJ2-1	CASSLGPLEEFF
NA	TRBV7-9	TRBJ2-3	CASSRLPGLNPTDTQYF
NA	TRBV6-6	TRBJ1-5	CASRGDFGQPQHF
NA	TRBV7-6	TRBJ1-1	CASSLALGVNTEAFF
NA	TRBV27	TRBJ1-2	CASSFDYRGASGYTF
NA	TRBV5-1	TRBJ1-4	CASSRRGDEKLFF
TRBD1	TRBV9	TRBJ2-7	CASSVGQGAREQYF
NA	TRBV20-1	TRBJ2-5	CSARPEETQYF
NA	TRBV5-6	TRBJ2-5	CASSHQGREETQYF
TRBD1	TRBV10-3	TRBJ1-4	CAIGQVNEKLFF
NA	TRBV2	TRBJ1-2	CASSLKGQGTSGYTF
NA	TRBV3-1/TRBV3-2	TRBJ2-1	CASSLLGNEQFF
TRBD1	TRBV4-1	TRBJ2-7	CASSQATDRGSYEQYF
NA	TRBV10-1	TRBJ2-5	CASSESTTGSETQYF
NA	TRBV5-1	TRBJ1-1	CASSLVEDTEAFF
NA	TRBV5-4	TRBJ2-1	CASSLNNEQFF
NA	TRBV5-1	TRBJ1-2	CASSFSGDYGYTF
NA	TRBV4-3	TRBJ1-5	CASSQGTEDNQPQHF
TRBD1	TRBV9	TRBJ1-2	CASSAGQGSNYGYTF
TRBD1	TRBV18	TRBJ2-7	CASSSRGQALYEQYF
TRBD1	TRBV5-1	TRBJ1-5	CASSRDSDQPQHF
TRBD2	TRBV3-1/TRBV3-2	TRBJ2-3	CASSQERGSTDTQYF
TRBD1	TRBV12-3/TRBV12-4	TRBJ2-7	CASSDRGYEQYF
TRBD1	TRBV3-1/TRBV3-2	TRBJ2-2	CASSQVISGQGVEELFF
NA	TRBV6-5	TRBJ1-1	CASRLEGVVGTEAFF